Given below is one T cell receptor beta chain in context. Its target is not known. It was with unique molecular identifiers that the TCRbeta library was prepared. A single record per CDR3 protein comes from TCRdb applying MiXCR to the PCR reads. The sample has 200,000 to 300,000 distinct CDR3 sequences, about a quarter seen once. These data are taken from a study of T-cell reconstitution after alpha-beta-depleted transplantation in children. The CDR3 extends over 12 amino acids. CDR1 SNHLY and CDR2 FYNNEI come from the germline V gene. V was trimmed by 7 bases and J by 4 bases, leaving 11 bases between them. Broader study findings: When one year had passed after transplant, most T-cell counts and diversity came from newly produced T cells. Approximately two months post-transplant, alpha-beta T cells reportedly originated from several hundred expanded graft clones.

The material sequenced was PBMCs, taken before TCRalphabeta/CD19-depleted stem cell transplant. The chain links TRBV2 to TRBJ2-7; the D gene is possibly TRBD1 (5 bases). This receptor was identified in a girl aged 2-10 years with Fanconi anemia, due to receive a stem cell transplant. The CDR3 loop is CASIRTHYEQYF. The CDR3 bases are TGTGCCAGCATTAGGACACATTACGAGCAGTACTTC.